Below are 31 T cell receptor beta chains sequenced from a single sample in a study of cytomegalovirus exposure and HLA in healthy donors. The PCR contained 60 Vbeta and 13 Jbeta primers. TCRdb keeps only in-frame clones here, not all; method: immunoSEQ multiplex PCR. Here the sample spans about 270,000 clones, just over 70% being singletons. Sequencing was done on a sample of PBMCs. The source is a female donor in good health and CMV-seronegative.

The rearrangement uses TRBV4-1 and TRBJ2-7; D is perhaps TRBD2 (6 bases). The CDR3 length is 15 residues. V dropped 2 bases and J dropped 0 bases, with 11 bases sitting between them. Germline loops: CDR1 MGHRA, CDR2 YSYEKL. CDR3 sequence: CASSQRRASSYEQYF. CDR3 DNA sequence: TGCGCCAGCAGCCAAAGGAGGGCCAGCTCCTACGAGCAGTACTTC.

The chain has TRBV4-1 and TRBJ2-5; tentatively, D is TRBD2 (5 bases). The germline CDR1 and CDR2 sequences are MGHRA and YSYEKL. The ends were cut back, 4 bases at V and 6 bases at J, with 21 bases in the middle. The CDR3 covers 16 residues. CDR3 in amino acids: CASSLGPRTYGQTQYF. DNA of the CDR3: TGCGCCAGCAGCCTCGGACCTCGGACTTATGGACAGACCCAGTACTTC.

The chain couples TRBV11-1 to TRBJ2-5; 7 bases agree with TRBD2. This CDR3 region has 16 residues. The junction had 9 bases not matched to a gene; V was cut back by 2 bases and J by 3 bases. Germline CDR1 and CDR2: SGHAT and FQDESV (reference sequence). This chain's CDR3 is CASSLYVKGREETQYF. The DNA for the CDR3 is TGTGCCAGCAGCTTATATGTCAAGGGGAGGGAAGAGACCCAGTACTTC.

The chain carries TRBV27 and TRBJ2-7; 10 positions match TRBD1. The germline gives CDR1 MNHEY, CDR2 SMNVEV (reference sequence). The V gene end was trimmed by 5 bases and the J gene end by 5 bases; junction bases not matched to a gene: 9. The CDR3 consists of 15 residues. The CDR3 nucleotides are TGTGCCAGCAGTACAATCCGGGACAGGGGTCACGAGCAGTACTTC. This encodes CASSTIRDRGHEQYF.

CDR3 DNA: TGTGCCAGCAGTGGCCCCGGGACTGCTTATGGCTACACCTTC. As protein: CASSGPGTAYGYTF. The V call is TRBV28, the J call TRBJ1-2; weak D call: TRBD1 (5 bases). V lost 5 bases to trimming and J lost 5 bases, with 15 bases between them. Germline CDR1 and CDR2: MDHEN and SYDVKM. CDR3 length: 14 amino acids.

Remarks on this clone: Other nucleotide sequences in the sample specify the same CDR3. The rearrangement links TRBV27 to TRBJ2-1; 9 bases map to TRBD2. After removal of 6 bases from V and 0 bases from J, the junction contained 3 bases not matched to a gene. Germline CDR1 is MNHEY and CDR2 is SMNVEV (reference sequence). The CDR3 is 15 amino acids. The CDR3 region has the DNA TGTGCCAGCAGCCTAGCGGGAAGCTCCTACAATGAGCAGTTCTTC. Translating gives CASSLAGSSYNEQFF.

This clone appeared a few times. The same CDR3 can be traced to other DNA sequences in this sample. The chain combines TRBV5-1 with TRBJ2-5; D is undetermined. V lost 5 bases, J lost 1 base, and 12 bases lay in between. The CDR3 totals 14 residues. Per the germline V gene, CDR1 is SGHRS and CDR2 is YFSETQ. The CDR3 nucleotides are TGCGCCAGCAGGCCGCAGGTCCTCCAAGAGACCCAGTACTTC. This codes for CASRPQVLQETQYF. The variable domain in full, with the rest retrieved from reference TRBV5-1 and TRBJ2-5, is KAGVTQTPRYLIKTRGQQVTLSCSPISGHRSVSWYQQTPGQGLQFLFEYFSETQRNKGNFPGRFSGRQFSNSRSEMNVSTLELGDSALYLCASRPQVLQETQYFGPGTRLLVL.

Comment on this clone: This specimen includes other DNA sequences encoding the same CDR3. The V and J genes are TRBV28 and TRBJ1-2; no definite D call. CDR3 length: 13 amino acids. The ends were cut back, 2 bases at V and 7 bases at J, with 11 bases in the middle. Germline CDR1 and CDR2: MDHEN and SYDVKM. The CDR3, as DNA: TGTGCCAGCAGTTTAGGCATTAGCGGTGGCTACACCTTC. It specifies CASSLGISGGYTF.

This clone was counted only a few times. The chain carries TRBV27 and TRBJ1-2; 10 bases map to TRBD1. The CDR3 consists of 16 residues. Germline V gene lookup returns CDR1 MNHEY and CDR2 SMNVEV (reference sequence). Trimming at V came to 0 bases and at J to 8 bases, leaving 9 bases not matched to a gene. CDR3 protein: CASSLSSGQGLRGYTF. CDR3 DNA sequence: TGTGCCAGCAGTTTATCATCGGGACAGGGGCTCAGGGGCTACACCTTC.

This chain uses TRBV4-1 with TRBJ2-3; 10 bases match TRBD1. CDR3 length: 17 amino acids. The germline V gene encodes CDR1 MGHRA and CDR2 YSYEKL. V gave up 0 bases and J gave up 4 bases; unmatched junction bases: 7. CDR3 sequence: CASSQDRDRGVADTQYF. For the CDR3, the DNA is TGCGCCAGCAGCCAAGATCGGGACAGGGGTGTCGCAGATACGCAGTATTTT.

This clone has more than one count but fewer than ten. Other DNA variants within this sample encode the same CDR3. The chain carries TRBV5-1 and TRBJ2-7, with a weak D call TRBD2 (6 bases). The V and J ends lost 0 bases and 0 bases respectively, with 10 bases between them. This CDR3 is 15 amino acids long. The germline CDR1 and CDR2 sequences are SGHRS and YFSETQ. The CDR3 sequence is CASSLEGGISYEQYF. The CDR3 DNA follows: TGCGCCAGCAGCTTGGAAGGCGGGATCTCCTACGAGCAGTACTTC.

The chain is built from TRBV9 and TRBJ1-1, with unresolved D. The CDR3 totals 13 residues. Trimming shortened V by 1 base and J by 1 base, and 5 bases separated the two germline ends. Germline V CDR1 and CDR2: SGDLS, YYNGEE. The DNA for the CDR3 is TGTGCCAGCAGCGTAAGAGGGAACACTGAAGCTTTCTTT. Protein product: CASSVRGNTEAFF. Supplemented by reference TRBV9 and TRBJ1-1, the full variable domain reads DSGVTQTPKHLITATGQRVTLRCSPRSGDLSVYWYQQSLDQGLQFLIQYYNGEERAKGNILERFSAQQFPDLHSELNLSSLELGDSALYFCASSVRGNTEAFFGQGTRLTVV.

This chain joins TRBV19 and TRBJ2-7; weak D call: TRBD2 (6 bases). The CDR3 totals 15 residues. Germline CDR1 and CDR2: LNHDA and SQIVND (reference sequence). Trimming cost V 7 bases and J 3 bases, with 19 bases left between them. Written as DNA, the CDR3 is TGTGCCAGTACCTTCGAGGATGGGGGGTACTACGAGCAGTACTTC. Encoded protein: CASTFEDGGYYEQYF.

This chain uses TRBV5-1 with TRBJ1-2; D is ambiguous. Trimming pared 4 bases from V and 1 base from J, leaving 14 bases between. Germline V gene lookup returns CDR1 SGHRS and CDR2 YFSETQ. There are 15 residues in the CDR3. CDR3 DNA: TGCGCCAGCAGCCAGGAAGGGAGGAATAACTATGGCTACACCTTC. It is translated as CASSQEGRNNYGYTF.

This clone was counted between two and nine times. CDR3 DNA sequence: TGCGCCAGCAGCTCGACAGGGACGGGGGCCAACGTCCTGACTTTC. As protein: CASSSTGTGANVLTF. The rearrangement uses TRBV5-1 and TRBJ2-6, with TRBD1 identical over 7 bases. Unmatched junction bases numbered 4, after V lost 3 bases and J lost 4 bases. Germline V gene sequence: CDR1 SGHRS, CDR2 YFSETQ. This CDR3 is 15 amino acids long.

This chain uses TRBV15 with TRBJ1-5, with a weak D call TRBD1 (5 bases). CDR3 length equals 18 residues. Germline CDR1 and CDR2: LNHNV and YYDKDF (reference sequence). The V and J ends lost 0 bases and 5 bases respectively, with 20 bases between them. This CDR3 reads CATSRDFREGLGDQPQHF. The DNA of the CDR3 is TGTGCCACCAGCAGAGATTTCCGGGAGGGTCTGGGGGATCAGCCCCAGCATTTT.

The genes are TRBV6-4 and TRBJ1-1, with D tentatively TRBD1 (5 bases). This CDR3 contains 13 residues. Trimming took 6 bases from V and 1 from J, leaving 9 bases between them. From germline, CDR1 is MRHNA and CDR2 SNTAGT. This CDR3 is CASSEQGNTEAFF. CDR3 in DNA: TGTGCCAGCAGCGAGCAGGGGAACACTGAAGCTTTCTTT.

This chain connects TRBV19 to TRBJ1-3; no definite D call. Germline V lookup: CDR1 LNHDA, CDR2 SQIVND (reference sequence). Trimming pared 5 bases from V and 2 bases from J, leaving 10 bases between. The CDR3 runs 14 residues. The DNA for the CDR3 is TGTGCCAGTAGTCGTCGGAGCACTGGAAACACCATATATTTT. Encoded protein: CASSRRSTGNTIYF.

This chain connects TRBV7-2 to TRBJ2-3; 13 positions match TRBD2. The CDR3 is 17 residues long. The V gene's germline CDR1 is SGHTA and CDR2 FQGNSA. J lost 3 bases, V lost 5 bases, and 8 bases had no gene match. CDR3: CASSHGTSGIKTDTQYF. As DNA, the CDR3 is TGTGCCAGCAGCCACGGGACTAGCGGGATCAAGACAGATACGCAGTATTTT. Full variable domain (rest looked up from reference TRBV7-2 and TRBJ2-3): GAGVSQSPSNKVTEKGKDVELRCDPISGHTALYWYRQSLGQGLEFLIYFQGNSAPDKSGLPSDRFSAERTGGSVSTLTIQRTQQEDSAVYLCASSHGTSGIKTDTQYFGPGTRLTVL.

This clone was counted only a few times. Other nucleotide sequences in the sample specify the same CDR3. The DNA for the CDR3 is TGTGCCAGCTCCGGGACAGGGGGCTACACCTTC. This encodes CASSGTGGYTF. V usage is TRBV6-5 and J usage is TRBJ1-2; 9 bases match TRBD1. Looked up from germline, CDR1 is MNHEY and CDR2 is SVGAGI. The CDR3 has 11 residues. V shed 8 bases and J 8 bases; nucleotides not matched to a gene: 3.

J is TRBJ2-1 and V is TRBV5-1, with a weak D call TRBD1 (6 bases). Trimming cost V 8 bases and J 1 base, with 13 bases left between them. The CDR3 sequence is 14 residues long. Germline CDR1 SGHRS, CDR2 YFSETQ. The CDR3 DNA reads as TGCGCCAGTTCGGACAGCCAGTCCTACAATGAGCAGTTCTTC. It yields the protein CASSDSQSYNEQFF.

This clone was recorded only once. The identical CDR3 is also encoded by other nucleotide sequences in the sample. The J gene is TRBJ2-7, the V gene TRBV18; 10 bases align to TRBD2. The CDR3 spans 15 residues. V was pared by 2 bases and J by 0 bases, with 1 base of the junction left unmatched. Germline values: CDR1 KGHSH, CDR2 LQKENI. The CDR3 loop reads CASSPGLAVSYEQYF. CDR3 DNA sequence: TGTGCCAGCTCACCAGGACTAGCGGTCTCCTACGAGCAGTACTTC.

V usage is TRBV28 and J usage is TRBJ1-2; D ambiguous. The CDR3 consists of 12 residues. V lost 7 bases and J 3 bases, leaving 9 bases between the germline ends. Germline-derived CDR1 and CDR2 are MDHEN and SYDVKM. CDR3 amino acids: CASNREDYGYTF. The CDR3 DNA follows: TGTGCCAGCAACCGAGAAGACTATGGCTACACCTTC.

The sample holds a few counts of this clone. The chain couples TRBV19 to TRBJ2-1; D unresolved. This CDR3 contains 16 residues. Trimming cost V 0 bases and J 2 bases, with 11 bases left between them. Germline assignment: CDR1 LNHDA and CDR2 SQIVND (reference sequence). The CDR3: CASSIDRVYPYNEQFF. The CDR3 DNA reads as TGTGCCAGTAGTATAGATCGGGTCTACCCCTACAATGAGCAGTTCTTC. Filled out from reference TRBV19 and TRBJ2-1, the complete variable domain reads DGGITQSPKYLFRKEGQNVTLSCEQNLNHDAMYWYRQDPGQGLRLIYYSQIVNDFQKGDIAEGYSVSREKKESFPLTVTSAQKNPTAFYLCASSIDRVYPYNEQFFGPGTRLTVL.

V is TRBV10-2 and J is TRBJ1-1; possible D gene TRBD1, 5 bases. The length of the CDR3 is 15 residues. Germline loops: CDR1 WSHSY, CDR2 SAAADI. Trimming pared 2 bases from V and 3 bases from J, leaving 13 bases between. In DNA, the CDR3 is TGCGCCAGCAGTGAGCCAGGGCGCGAGGACACTGAAGCTTTCTTT. This codes for CASSEPGREDTEAFF.

The chain is built from TRBV10-3 and TRBJ1-5, with TRBD1 identical over 7 bases. Germline loops: CDR1 ENHRY, CDR2 SYGVKD. The CDR3 covers 15 residues. With 6 bases clipped from V and 4 bases from J, the junction kept 9 bases outside the gene matches. The CDR3 nucleotides are TGTGCCATCAGCTCGAGGGGGCCCGATAATCAGCCCCAGCATTTT. Translated, it gives CAISSRGPDNQPQHF.

A word on this clone: The junction differs from germline at one of its ends, possibly a read error. This rearrangement joins TRBV7-9 to TRBJ1-5, with TRBD1 as a possible D gene (5 bases). There are 14 residues in the CDR3. Germline CDR1 and CDR2: SEHNR and FQNEAQ (reference sequence). CDR3 loop: CSSSIGHQIEAQHF. The CDR3 nucleotides read TGTTCCAGCAGCATAGGACACCAGATAGAAGCCCAGCATTTT.

The V call is TRBV5-1, the J call TRBJ2-7; 10 nucleotides match TRBD2. CDR1 SGHRS and CDR2 YFSETQ come from the germline V gene. This CDR3 has 18 residues. V was pared by 7 bases and J by 5 bases, with 21 bases of the junction left unmatched. The CDR3 DNA follows: TGCGCCAGCGGTATTATCGGGACTAGCGATTATGAGGTCCACGAGCAGTACTTC. This sequence encodes CASGIIGTSDYEVHEQYF.

This chain uses TRBV11-2 with TRBJ2-7; a weak D match, TRBD2 (6 bases). This CDR3 has 15 amino acids. The V end lost 4 bases, the J end lost 2 bases, and 15 bases lay between the germline ends. From germline, CDR1 is SGHAT and CDR2 FQNNGV. The CDR3 loop reads CASSSISGSTYEQYF. DNA for the CDR3: TGTGCCAGCAGCTCGATTAGCGGTTCTACCTACGAGCAGTACTTC.

In its sample, this clone was seen once. The V call is TRBV27, the J call TRBJ2-1; 7 bases are a match to TRBD2. J lost 0 bases, V lost 0 bases, and 2 bases had no gene match. The germline V gene has CDR1 MNHEY and CDR2 SMNVEV (reference sequence). The CDR3 is 16 residues long. CDR3 region: CASSLSGGSSYNEQFF. The CDR3, as DNA: TGTGCCAGCAGTTTATCGGGCGGGAGCTCCTACAATGAGCAGTTCTTC.

The genes are TRBV5-1 and TRBJ2-2, with TRBD2 matching over 10 bases. This CDR3 has 19 amino acids. Germline V gene sequence: CDR1 SGHRS, CDR2 YFSETQ. V lost 4 bases, J lost 7 bases, and 19 bases stayed unmatched. The CDR3 DNA follows: TGCGCCAGCAGCCTCTATCCTCTAGCGGGAGCACCCGCGGACGGGGAGCTGTTTTTT. Translation: CASSLYPLAGAPADGELFF. Supplemented by reference TRBV5-1 and TRBJ2-2, the full variable domain reads KAGVTQTPRYLIKTRGQQVTLSCSPISGHRSVSWYQQTPGQGLQFLFEYFSETQRNKGNFPGRFSGRQFSNSRSEMNVSTLELGDSALYLCASSLYPLAGAPADGELFFGEGSRLTVL.